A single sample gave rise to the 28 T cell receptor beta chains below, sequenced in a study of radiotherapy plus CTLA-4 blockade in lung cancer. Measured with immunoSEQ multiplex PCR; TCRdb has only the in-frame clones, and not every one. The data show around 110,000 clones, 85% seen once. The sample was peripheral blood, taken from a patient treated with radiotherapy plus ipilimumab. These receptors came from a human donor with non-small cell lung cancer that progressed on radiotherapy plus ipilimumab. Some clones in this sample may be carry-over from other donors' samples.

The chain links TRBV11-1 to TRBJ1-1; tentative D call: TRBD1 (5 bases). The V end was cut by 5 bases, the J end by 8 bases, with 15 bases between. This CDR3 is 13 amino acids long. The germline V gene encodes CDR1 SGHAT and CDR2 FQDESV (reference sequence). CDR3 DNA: TGTGCCAGCAGCCTTTTTTGGGACGGCGAAGCTTTCTTT. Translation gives CASSLFWDGEAFF. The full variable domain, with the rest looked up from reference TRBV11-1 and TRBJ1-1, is EAEVAQSPRYKITEKSQAVAFWCDPISGHATLYWYRQILGQGPELLVQFQDESVVDDSQLPKDRFSAERLKGVDSTLKIQPAELGDSAMYLCASSLFWDGEAFFGQGTRLTVV.

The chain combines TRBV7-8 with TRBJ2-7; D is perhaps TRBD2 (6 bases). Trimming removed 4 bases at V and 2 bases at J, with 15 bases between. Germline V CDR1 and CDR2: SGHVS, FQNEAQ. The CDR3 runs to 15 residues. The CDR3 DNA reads TGTGCCAGCAGCTCAACGCGGGACGCCACCTACGAGCAGTACTTC. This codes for CASSSTRDATYEQYF.

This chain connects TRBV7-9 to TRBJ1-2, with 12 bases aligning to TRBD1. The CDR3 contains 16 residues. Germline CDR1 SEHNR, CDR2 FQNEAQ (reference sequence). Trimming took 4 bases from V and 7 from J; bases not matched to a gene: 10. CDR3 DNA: TGTGCCAGCAGCTCAACCGGGACAGGGGGCGCGGGTGGCTACACCTTC. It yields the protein CASSSTGTGGAGGYTF.

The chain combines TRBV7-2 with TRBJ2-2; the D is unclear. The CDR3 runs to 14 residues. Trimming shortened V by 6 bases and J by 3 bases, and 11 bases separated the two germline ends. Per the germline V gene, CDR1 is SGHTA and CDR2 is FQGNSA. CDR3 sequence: CASSLSQDTGELFF. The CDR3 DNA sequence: TGTGCCAGCAGTTTAAGTCAGGACACCGGGGAGCTGTTTTTT.

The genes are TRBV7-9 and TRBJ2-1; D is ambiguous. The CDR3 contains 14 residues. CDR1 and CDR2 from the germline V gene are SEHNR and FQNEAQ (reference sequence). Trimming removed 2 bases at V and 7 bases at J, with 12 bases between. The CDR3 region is CASSLHGLENEQFF. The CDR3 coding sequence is TGTGCCAGCAGCTTACACGGCCTAGAAAATGAGCAGTTCTTC.

The CDR3 loop reads CATSRFDRTNEKLFF. The CDR3, as DNA: TGTGCCACCAGCAGATTCGACAGGACTAATGAAAAACTGTTTTTT. The J gene is TRBJ1-4, the V gene TRBV15; D is perhaps TRBD1 (6 bases). V shed 2 bases and J shed 2 bases, with 9 bases lying between them. There are 15 residues in the CDR3. Germline V gene sequence: CDR1 LNHNV, CDR2 YYDKDF (reference sequence).

CDR3 DNA sequence: TGTGCCAGCAGCAAGGACGGCGGGGACAATCGAGAGCAGTACTTC. Its translation: CASSKDGGDNREQYF. The chain links TRBV7-3 to TRBJ2-7; either TRBD1 or TRBD2 may fit D (6 bases each). The CDR3 is 15 amino acids. Germline CDR1 and CDR2: SGHTA and FQGTGA. V was clipped by 5 bases and J by 7 bases, with 21 bases between them.

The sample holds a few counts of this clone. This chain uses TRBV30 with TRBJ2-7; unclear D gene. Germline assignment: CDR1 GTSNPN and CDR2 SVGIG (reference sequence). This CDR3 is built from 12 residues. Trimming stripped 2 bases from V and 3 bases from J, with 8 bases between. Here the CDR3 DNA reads TGTGCCTGGAGTCCGAGGAGCTACGAGCAGTACTTC. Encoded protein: CAWSPRSYEQYF. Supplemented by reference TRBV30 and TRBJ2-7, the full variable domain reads SQTIHQWPATLVQPVGSPLSLECTVEGTSNPNLYWYRQAAGRGLQLLFYSVGIGQISSEVPQNLSASRPQDRQFILSSKKLLLSDSGFYLCAWSPRSYEQYFGPGTRLTVT.

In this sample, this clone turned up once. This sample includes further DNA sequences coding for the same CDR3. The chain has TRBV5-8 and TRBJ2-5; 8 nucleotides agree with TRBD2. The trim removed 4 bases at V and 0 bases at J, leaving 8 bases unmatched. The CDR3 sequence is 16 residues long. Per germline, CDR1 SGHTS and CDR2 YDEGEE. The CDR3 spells CASSPGLAGDQETQYF. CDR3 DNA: TGTGCCAGCAGCCCCGGGCTAGCGGGTGACCAAGAGACCCAGTACTTC. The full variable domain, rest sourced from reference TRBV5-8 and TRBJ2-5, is EAGVTQSPTHLIKTRGQQATLRCSPISGHTSVYWYQQALGLGLQFLLWYDEGEERNRGNFPPRFSGRQFPNYSSELNVNALELEDSALYLCASSPGLAGDQETQYFGPGTRLLVL.

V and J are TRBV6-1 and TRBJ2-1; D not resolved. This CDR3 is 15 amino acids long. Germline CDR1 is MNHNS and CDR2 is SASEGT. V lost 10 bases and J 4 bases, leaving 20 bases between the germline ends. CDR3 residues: CATHPLLGRYNEQFF. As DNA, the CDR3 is TGTGCCACACACCCCCTTTTGGGCCGGTACAATGAGCAGTTCTTC.

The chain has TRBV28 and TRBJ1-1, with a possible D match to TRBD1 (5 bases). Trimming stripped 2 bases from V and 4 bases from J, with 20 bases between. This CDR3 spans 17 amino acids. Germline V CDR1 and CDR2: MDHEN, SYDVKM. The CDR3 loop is CASSLSYGRDGTTEAFF. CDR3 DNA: TGTGCCAGCAGTTTAAGTTATGGGAGAGATGGGACCACTGAAGCTTTCTTT.

CDR3 in amino acids: CASSVATGGVNTEAFF. CDR3 nucleotides: TGTGCCAGCAGCGTAGCTACCGGAGGGGTGAACACTGAAGCTTTCTTT. The V gene is TRBV9, the J gene TRBJ1-1, with a tentative D call TRBD1 (5 bases). V was cut by 0 bases and J by 0 bases, with 12 bases left in between. Per germline, CDR1 SGDLS and CDR2 YYNGEE. CDR3 length: 16 amino acids.

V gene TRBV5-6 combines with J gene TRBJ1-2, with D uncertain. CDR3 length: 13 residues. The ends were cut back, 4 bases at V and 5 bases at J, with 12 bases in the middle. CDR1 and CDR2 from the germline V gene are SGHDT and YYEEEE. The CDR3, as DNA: TGTGCCAGCAGCCCGGGAGGGTTTTATGGCTACACCTTC. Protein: CASSPGGFYGYTF.

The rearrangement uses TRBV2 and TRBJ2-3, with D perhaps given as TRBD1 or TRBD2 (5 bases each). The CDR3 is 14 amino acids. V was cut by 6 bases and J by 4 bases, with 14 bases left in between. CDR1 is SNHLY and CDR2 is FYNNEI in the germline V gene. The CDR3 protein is CASSNSWGSDTQYF. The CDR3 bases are TGTGCCAGCAGCAATAGTTGGGGGTCAGATACGCAGTATTTT. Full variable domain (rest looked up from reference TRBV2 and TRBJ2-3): EPEVTQTPSHQVTQMGQEVILRCVPISNHLYFYWYRQILGQKVEFLVSFYNNEISEKSEIFDDQFSVERPDGSNFTLKIRSTKLEDSAMYFCASSNSWGSDTQYFGPGTRLTVL.

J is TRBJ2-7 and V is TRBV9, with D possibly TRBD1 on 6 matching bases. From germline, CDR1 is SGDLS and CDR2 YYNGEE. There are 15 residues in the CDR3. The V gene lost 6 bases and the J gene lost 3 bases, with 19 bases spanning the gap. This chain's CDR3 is CASTPGTREGYEQYF. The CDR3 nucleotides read TGTGCCAGCACCCCCGGGACAAGGGAAGGCTACGAGCAGTACTTC. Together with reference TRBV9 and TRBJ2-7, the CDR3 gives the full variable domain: DSGVTQTPKHLITATGQRVTLRCSPRSGDLSVYWYQQSLDQGLQFLIQYYNGEERAKGNILERFSAQQFPDLHSELNLSSLELGDSALYFCASTPGTREGYEQYFGPGTRLTVT.

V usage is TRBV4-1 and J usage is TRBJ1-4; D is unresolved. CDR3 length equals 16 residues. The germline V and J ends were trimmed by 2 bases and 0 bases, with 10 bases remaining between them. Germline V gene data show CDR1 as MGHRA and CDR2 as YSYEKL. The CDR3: CASSQRITTTNEKLFF. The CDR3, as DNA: TGCGCCAGCAGCCAAAGGATTACTACAACTAATGAAAAACTGTTTTTT.

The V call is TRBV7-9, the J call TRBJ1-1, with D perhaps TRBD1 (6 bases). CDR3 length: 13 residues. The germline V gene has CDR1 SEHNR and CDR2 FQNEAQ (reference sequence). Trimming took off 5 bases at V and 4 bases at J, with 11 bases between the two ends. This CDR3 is CASSRQAGTEAFF. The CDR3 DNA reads TGTGCCAGCAGCCGACAGGCCGGCACTGAAGCTTTCTTT.

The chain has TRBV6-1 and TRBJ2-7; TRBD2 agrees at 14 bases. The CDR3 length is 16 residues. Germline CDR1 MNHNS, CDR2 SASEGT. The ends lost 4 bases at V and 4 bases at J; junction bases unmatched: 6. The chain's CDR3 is CASSVGLAGGGYEQYF. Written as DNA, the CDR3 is TGTGCCAGCAGTGTCGGACTAGCGGGGGGCGGGTACGAGCAGTACTTC.

The CDR3 here is CASSLIAGNEKLFF. In DNA form, the CDR3 reads TGCGCCAGCAGCTTGATCGCAGGGAACGAAAAACTGTTTTTT. V usage is TRBV5-1 and J usage is TRBJ1-4, with D perhaps matching TRBD1 (5 bases). V was trimmed by 1 base and J by 8 bases, leaving 12 bases between them. The CDR3 contains 14 residues. Germline V lookup: CDR1 SGHRS, CDR2 YFSETQ.

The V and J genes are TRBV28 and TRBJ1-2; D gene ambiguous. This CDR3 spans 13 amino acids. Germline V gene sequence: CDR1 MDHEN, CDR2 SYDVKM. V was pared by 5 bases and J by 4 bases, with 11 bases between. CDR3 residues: CASSHQSGYGYTF. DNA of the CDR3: TGTGCCAGCAGTCACCAGTCGGGCTATGGCTACACCTTC.

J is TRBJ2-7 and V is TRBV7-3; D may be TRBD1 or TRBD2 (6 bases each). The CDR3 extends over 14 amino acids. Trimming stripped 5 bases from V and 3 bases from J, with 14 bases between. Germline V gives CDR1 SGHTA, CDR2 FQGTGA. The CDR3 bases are TGTGCCAGCAGCCCCGGGGGCGGGGTCTACGAGCAGTACTTC. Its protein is CASSPGGGVYEQYF.

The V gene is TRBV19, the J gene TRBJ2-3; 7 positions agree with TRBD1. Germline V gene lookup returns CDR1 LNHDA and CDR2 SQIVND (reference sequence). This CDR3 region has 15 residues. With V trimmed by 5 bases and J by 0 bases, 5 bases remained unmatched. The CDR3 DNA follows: TGTGCCAGTAGTCGCCGGGACAGAAGCACAGATACGCAGTATTTT. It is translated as CASSRRDRSTDTQYF. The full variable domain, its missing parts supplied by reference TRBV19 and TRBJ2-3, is DGGITQSPKYLFRKEGQNVTLSCEQNLNHDAMYWYRQDPGQGLRLIYYSQIVNDFQKGDIAEGYSVSREKKESFPLTVTSAQKNPTAFYLCASSRRDRSTDTQYFGPGTRLTVL.

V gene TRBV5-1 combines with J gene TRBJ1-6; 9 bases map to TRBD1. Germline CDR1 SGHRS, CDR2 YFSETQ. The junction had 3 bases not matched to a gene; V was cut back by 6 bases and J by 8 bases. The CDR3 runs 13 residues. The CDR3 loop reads CASNRQGDSPLHF. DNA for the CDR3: TGCGCCAGCAATAGACAGGGGGATTCACCCCTCCACTTT.

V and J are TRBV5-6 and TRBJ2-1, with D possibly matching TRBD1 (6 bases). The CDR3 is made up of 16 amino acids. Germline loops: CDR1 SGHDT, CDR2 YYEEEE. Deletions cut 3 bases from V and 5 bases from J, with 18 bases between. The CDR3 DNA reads TGTGCCAGCAGCTCGTTCGAGGGGGATTATGACAATGAGCAGTTCTTC. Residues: CASSSFEGDYDNEQFF.

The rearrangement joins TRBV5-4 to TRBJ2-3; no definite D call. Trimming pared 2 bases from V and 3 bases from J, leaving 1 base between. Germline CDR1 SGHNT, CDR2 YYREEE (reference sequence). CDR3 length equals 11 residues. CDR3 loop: CASSFTDTQYF. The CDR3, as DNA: TGTGCCAGCAGCTTTACAGATACGCAGTATTTT.

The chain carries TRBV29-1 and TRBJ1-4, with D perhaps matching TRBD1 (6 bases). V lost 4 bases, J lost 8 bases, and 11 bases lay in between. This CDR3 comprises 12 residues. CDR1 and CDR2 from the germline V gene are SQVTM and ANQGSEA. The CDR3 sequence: CSVVSGAEKLFF. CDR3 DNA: TGCAGCGTTGTCTCGGGGGCCGAAAAACTGTTTTTT.

CDR3 protein: CASSLAVGNRDTEAFF. CDR3 DNA: TGCGCCAGCAGCTTGGCCGTTGGGAATCGGGACACTGAAGCTTTCTTT. V gene TRBV5-1 combines with J gene TRBJ1-1; D call uncertain. V was clipped by 0 bases and J by 3 bases, with 15 bases between them. CDR3 size: 16 residues. The V gene's germline CDR1 is SGHRS and CDR2 YFSETQ.

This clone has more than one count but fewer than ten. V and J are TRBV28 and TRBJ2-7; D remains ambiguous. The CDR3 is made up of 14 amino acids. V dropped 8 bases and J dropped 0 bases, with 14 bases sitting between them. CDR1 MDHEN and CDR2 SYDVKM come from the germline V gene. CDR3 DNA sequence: TGTGCCAGCCACCCTAACCACAGCTCCTACGAGCAGTACTTC. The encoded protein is CASHPNHSSYEQYF.